The 2 T cell receptor beta chains presented below share a single source sample, sequenced in a study of T cells after posttransplantation cyclophosphamide. Cyclophosphamide on days +3 and +4 followed busulfan-fludarabine conditioning and a marrow graft. Repertoires were generated with immunoSEQ multiplex PCR, while TCRdb's copy carries only in-frame clones and drops some. The sample yields tens of thousands of clones, about 92% seen once. Sequences were derived from PBMCs, sampled about 60 days after allogeneic stem cell transplant with posttransplant cyclophosphamide. These receptors all stem from a male patient aged 55 to 69 who received an allogeneic stem cell transplant from a related donor and was CMV-positive. Some T cells may be graft donor cells.

The chain links TRBV6-5 to TRBJ2-3; no firm D call. Germline lookup yields CDR1 MNHEY and CDR2 SVGAGI. V lost 7 bases to trimming and J lost 4 bases, with 12 bases between them. The CDR3 has 13 residues. The CDR3 DNA reads as TGTGCCAGCATGGCCCATTTCGCAGATACGCAGTATTTT. This gives the protein CASMAHFADTQYF.

The V gene is TRBV6-5, the J gene TRBJ2-1; the match to TRBD2 covers 8 bases. The CDR3 is 15 amino acids. Per germline, CDR1 MNHEY and CDR2 SVGAGI. Unmatched junction bases numbered 5, after V lost 5 bases and J lost 2 bases. CDR3 DNA sequence: TGTGCCAGCAGTAAAACGGGACTAGCCTACAATGAGCAGTTCTTC. Its protein is CASSKTGLAYNEQFF.